The 22 T cell receptor beta chains listed next were all sequenced from one sample in a study of blood T cells in healthy people across ages. A second PCR, run for roughly 7 to 11 cycles, used a sample-barcoded 5' primer plus a J-beta primer mix. TCRdb processed the 5' RACE reads anew with MiXCR; each CDR3 protein has one entry. This repertoire shows about 1,400,000 distinct CDR3 sequences, 42% found once; its top ten account for 7.9%. Material for sequencing was blood. The receptors originated from a woman in her late teens or twenties in good health.

This chain uses TRBV29-1 with TRBJ2-2; possibly TRBD1 or TRBD2 for D (5 bases each). Between the trimmed V and J ends, which lost 7 bases and 6 bases, there was a span of 18 bases. The CDR3 covers 14 residues. Germline CDR1 and CDR2: SQVTM and ANQGSEA. The CDR3 nucleotides are TGCAGCGCAAGGGAAATAGAGGGGTCCGGGGAGCTGTTTTTT. Encoded protein: CSAREIEGSGELFF.

The V gene is TRBV15, the J gene TRBJ2-3; 10 bases fit TRBD2. The trim removed 3 bases at V and 6 bases at J, leaving 9 bases unmatched. In germline, CDR1 is LNHNV, CDR2 YYDKDF (reference sequence). CDR3 size: 16 residues. CDR3 region: CATSRLGSGGSDTQYF. The CDR3 coding sequence is TGTGCCACCAGCAGGCTGGGTAGCGGGGGGTCTGATACGCAGTATTTT. Full variable domain (outside the CDR3, taken from reference TRBV15 and TRBJ2-3): DAMVIQNPRYQVTQFGKPVTLSCSQTLNHNVMYWYQQKSSQAPKLLFHYYDKDFNNEADTPDNFQSRRPNTSFCFLDIRSPGLGDTAMYLCATSRLGSGGSDTQYFGPGTRLTVL.

The chain couples TRBV20-1 to TRBJ2-7, with 8 bases fitting TRBD1. From germline, CDR1 is DFQATT and CDR2 SNEGSKA (reference sequence). This CDR3 has 15 residues. After removal of 1 base from V and 5 bases from J, the junction contained 10 bases not matched to a gene. DNA of the CDR3: TGCAGTGCTAGAGCGCGGCAGGGGGCTGTGGACGAGCAGTACTTC. Translated, it gives CSARARQGAVDEQYF.

The chain is built from TRBV5-5 and TRBJ1-1; 7 bases map to TRBD1. V shed 3 bases and J 1 base; nucleotides not matched to a gene: 6. This CDR3 region has 15 residues. Germline CDR1 reads SGHKS; CDR2 reads YYEKEE (reference sequence). CDR3 residues: CASSSRDSSNTEAFF. The CDR3, as DNA: TGTGCCAGCAGCTCCCGGGACAGTTCGAACACTGAAGCTTTCTTT. Full variable domain (outside the CDR3, taken from reference TRBV5-5 and TRBJ1-1): DAGVTQSPTHLIKTRGQQVTLRCSPISGHKSVSWYQQVLGQGPQFIFQYYEKEERGRGNFPDRFSARQFPNYSSELNVNALLLGDSALYLCASSSRDSSNTEAFFGQGTRLTVV.

This clonotype was seen a few times. The rearrangement uses TRBV3-1 and TRBJ1-2, with 12 bases identical to TRBD1. The CDR3 contains 14 residues. Germline CDR1 and CDR2: LGHDT and YNNKEL (reference sequence). V lost 3 bases to trimming and J lost 10 bases; unmatched junction nucleotides: 6. CDR3 DNA: TGTGCCAGCAGCCAGGAAGGGACAGGGGGCACCTACACCTTC. As protein: CASSQEGTGGTYTF.

On this clonotype itself: Since a much larger clone is just one base distant, this may be a read error. The CDR3 nucleotides are TGTGCCAGCAGGCCCGGGACTAGCGGGACCACAGATACGCAGTATTTT. As protein: CASRPGTSGTTDTQYF. The chain couples TRBV5-4 to TRBJ2-3; 13 bases are a match to TRBD2. The V gene's germline CDR1 is SGHNT and CDR2 YYREEE (reference sequence). The CDR3 is 16 residues long. J gave up 2 bases and V 5 bases, and 5 bases lay outside the gene matches.

V usage is TRBV28 and J usage is TRBJ1-2; a weak D match, TRBD1 (5 bases). The V end was cut by 6 bases, the J end by 2 bases, with 19 bases between. Germline loops: CDR1 MDHEN, CDR2 SYDVKM. The CDR3 spans 16 residues. For the CDR3, the DNA is TGTGCCAGCAGGGGAATCGGGACGATAGGAAACTATGGCTACACCTTC. Amino acids: CASRGIGTIGNYGYTF.

There are a few counts of this clonotype. The chain joins TRBV10-3 to TRBJ1-1, with TRBD1 matching 10 bases. J lost 1 base, V lost 6 bases, and 11 bases had no gene match. The CDR3 length is 17 residues. Per germline, CDR1 ENHRY and CDR2 SYGVKD. CDR3 residues: CAIRGTGASSGNTEAFF. CDR3 in DNA: TGTGCCATCAGGGGGACAGGGGCCTCCAGCGGGAACACTGAAGCTTTCTTT.

The chain recombines TRBV25-1 with TRBJ2-1, with D unclear. Germline CDR1 MGHDK, CDR2 SYGVNS. Between the trimmed V and J ends, which lost 3 bases and 0 bases, there was a span of 12 bases. CDR3 length equals 16 residues. CDR3 residues: CASSDPGPISYNEQFF. The CDR3 DNA follows: TGTGCCAGCAGTGATCCCGGACCGATCTCCTACAATGAGCAGTTCTTC.

This chain uses TRBV7-2 with TRBJ1-6; TRBD1 matches at 7 bases. The V segment lost 5 bases and the J segment 9 bases; nucleotides outside the gene matches: 22. The germline gives CDR1 SGHTA, CDR2 FQGNSA. CDR3 size: 19 residues. This CDR3 reads CASSPKHTTGDYFTSPLHF. CDR3 nucleotide sequence: TGTGCCAGCAGCCCGAAGCATACTACAGGGGATTACTTTACTTCACCCCTCCACTTT.

The rearrangement uses TRBV25-1 and TRBJ1-5, with 10 bases matching TRBD1. V lost 5 bases to trimming and J lost 0 bases; unmatched junction nucleotides: 10. CDR3 length: 18 amino acids. Germline values: CDR1 MGHDK, CDR2 SYGVNS. CDR3 sequence: CASSPRDRGLNSNQPQHF. The DNA for the CDR3 is TGTGCCAGCAGTCCTCGGGACAGGGGACTGAATAGCAATCAGCCCCAGCATTTT. The variable domain in full, with the rest retrieved from reference TRBV25-1 and TRBJ1-5, is EADIYQTPRYLVIGTGKKITLECSQTMGHDKMYWYQQDPGMELHLIHYSYGVNSTEKGDLSSESTVSRIRTEHFPLTLESARPSHTSQYLCASSPRDRGLNSNQPQHFGDGTRLSIL.

The chain joins TRBV7-9 to TRBJ2-1, with a possible D match to TRBD2 (6 bases). V was shortened by 2 bases and J by 7 bases, with 18 bases between the two germline ends. The length of the CDR3 is 16 residues. CDR1 and CDR2 (germline): SEHNR, FQNEAQ (reference sequence). Here the CDR3 reads CASSLSWASVENEQFF. The CDR3 region has the DNA TGTGCCAGCAGCTTATCCTGGGCTAGCGTTGAAAATGAGCAGTTCTTC. The full variable domain, rest sourced from reference TRBV7-9 and TRBJ2-1, is DTGVSQNPRHKITKRGQNVTFRCDPISEHNRLYWYRQTLGQGPEFLTYFQNEAQLEKSRLLSDRFSAERPKGSFSTLEIQRTEQGDSAMYLCASSLSWASVENEQFFGPGTRLTVL.

This clonotype has more than one count but fewer than ten. This rearrangement joins TRBV10-3 to TRBJ1-5; D might be TRBD1 (6 bases). Germline V gene data show CDR1 as ENHRY and CDR2 as SYGVKD. The V and J ends lost 3 bases and 5 bases respectively, with 14 bases between them. There are 15 residues in the CDR3. The DNA for the CDR3 is TGTGCCATCAGTGAAACAGGGTTTGGTGATCAGCCCCAGCATTTT. Its protein is CAISETGFGDQPQHF.

V gene TRBV7-8 combines with J gene TRBJ1-4, with TRBD1 identical over 8 bases. V lost 5 bases and J lost 3; bases outside the gene matches: 8. Germline values: CDR1 SGHVS, CDR2 FQNEAQ. The CDR3 is made up of 16 amino acids. This CDR3 reads CASSPRQGLPNEKLFF. CDR3 DNA sequence: TGTGCCAGCAGCCCCCGACAGGGGTTGCCTAATGAAAAACTGTTTTTT.

The rearrangement uses TRBV5-1 and TRBJ2-3, with TRBD2 matching 10 bases. CDR3 length equals 17 residues. J gave up 4 bases and V 3 bases, and 11 bases lay outside the gene matches. From germline, CDR1 is SGHRS and CDR2 YFSETQ. CDR3 bases: TGCGCCAGCAGCTGGTGGACTAGCGGCCAAAATTCAGATACGCAGTATTTT. Protein product: CASSWWTSGQNSDTQYF. Variable domain in full (rest from reference TRBV5-1 and TRBJ2-3): KAGVTQTPRYLIKTRGQQVTLSCSPISGHRSVSWYQQTPGQGLQFLFEYFSETQRNKGNFPGRFSGRQFSNSRSEMNVSTLELGDSALYLCASSWWTSGQNSDTQYFGPGTRLTVL.

The chain couples TRBV4-1 to TRBJ1-1; 7 nucleotides agree with TRBD1. This CDR3 region has 12 residues. Germline assignment: CDR1 MGHRA and CDR2 YSYEKL. The V and J ends lost 4 bases and 7 bases, in that order; junction bases with no gene match: 3. DNA of the CDR3: TGCGCCAGCAGCCCAGGGGGGCTTGAAGCTTTCTTT. As protein: CASSPGGLEAFF.

The chain has TRBV6-1 and TRBJ1-1; TRBD1 might be the D (5 bases). CDR3 length: 14 amino acids. Per germline, CDR1 MNHNS and CDR2 SASEGT. Trimming pared 7 bases from V and 5 bases from J, leaving 17 bases between. The CDR3 here is CASTKTVSSTEAFF. The CDR3 nucleotides are TGTGCCAGCACCAAGACAGTTTCGAGTACTGAAGCTTTCTTT.

The rearrangement joins TRBV6-1 to TRBJ2-1, with D possibly TRBD2 on 6 matching bases. This CDR3 is 12 amino acids long. In germline, CDR1 is MNHNS, CDR2 SASEGT. V lost 5 bases and J lost 8, with 10 bases in between. The CDR3 bases are TGTGCCAGCAGTCGGGGGTTCGATGAGCAGTTCTTC. This codes for CASSRGFDEQFF.

This clonotype was counted only a few times. This chain connects TRBV5-1 to TRBJ2-7; 7 bases fit TRBD2. The CDR3 is 15 residues long. Germline CDR1 and CDR2: SGHRS and YFSETQ. J was trimmed by 5 bases and V by 7 bases; bases with no gene match: 15. DNA of the CDR3: TGCGCCAGCCCCCTATCAGCGGGAAAAAGAAACGAGCAGTACTTC. Protein: CASPLSAGKRNEQYF.

This clonotype came up a few times. J is TRBJ1-1 and V is TRBV11-2; the D gene is possibly TRBD1 (5 bases). The CDR3 runs 19 residues. V was cut by 4 bases and J by 3 bases, with 27 bases left in between. Looked up from germline, CDR1 is SGHAT and CDR2 is FQNNGV. The CDR3 loop reads CASSSLPGQASIGYTEAFF. CDR3 sequence (DNA): TGTGCCAGCAGCTCCCTTCCAGGGCAGGCATCGATCGGATACACTGAAGCTTTCTTT.

This clonotype was observed a handful of times. CDR3 coding DNA: TGTGCCAGCAGCAGGACCGGGAGCGCCACAGATACGCAGTATTTT. Its protein product is CASSRTGSATDTQYF. V is TRBV7-8 and J is TRBJ2-3; D perhaps matches TRBD2 (6 bases). Germline values: CDR1 SGHVS, CDR2 FQNEAQ. Trimming left V 5 bases short and J 2 bases short, with 14 bases between. The CDR3 extends over 15 amino acids.

The genes are TRBV20-1 and TRBJ2-7; 8 bases agree with TRBD2. V gave up 6 bases and J gave up 4 bases; unmatched junction bases: 17. This CDR3 is 16 amino acids long. From germline, CDR1 is DFQATT and CDR2 SNEGSKA (reference sequence). The CDR3 here is CSASLVLSSGLYEQYF. The DNA of the CDR3 is TGCAGTGCCTCACTAGTCCTCTCTAGCGGGTTATACGAGCAGTACTTC.